Listed here are 2 T cell receptor beta chains from one sample, sequenced in a study of T cell responses to AZD1222 COVID-19 vaccine. TCRdb's table, derived via immunoSEQ multiplex PCR, lists solely in-frame clones and lacks some. The sample yields approximately 120,000 clones, about nine tenths seen once. Source: peripheral blood, taken on day 0 of AZD1222 vaccination. The receptors stem from an adult in good health.

The chain combines TRBV28 with TRBJ2-7, with D possibly matching TRBD2 (5 bases). V shed 8 bases and J shed 0 bases, with 11 bases lying between them. The CDR3 totals 13 residues. The V gene's germline CDR1 is MDHEN and CDR2 SYDVKM. In nucleotides, the CDR3 is TGTGCCAGCCTCCCGGGGAGCTCCTACGAGCAGTACTTC. Translation gives CASLPGSSYEQYF.

The chain joins TRBV20-1 to TRBJ2-1, with D perhaps matching TRBD2 (6 bases). V gave up 3 bases and J gave up 4 bases, with 16 bases separating them. In germline, CDR1 is DFQATT, CDR2 SNEGSKA (reference sequence). The CDR3 totals 15 residues. CDR3 sequence: CSASRRVAVYNEQFF. In DNA form, the CDR3 reads TGCAGTGCTAGTAGGAGGGTAGCGGTTTACAATGAGCAGTTCTTC.